Reported below is one TCR beta chain. Its specificity is not known. These data come from a study of T cell responses to AZD1222 COVID-19 vaccine. Notes on the study in general: It was only a handful of AZD1222 recipients who were seropositive at baseline. Mapped onto spike, vaccine-associated CD4 TCRs spanned it and were dominant at 160-218 and 743-854.

The data were produced by immunoSEQ multiplex PCR, yet TCRdb's version contains in-frame clones alone and is incomplete. The data show some 100,000 clones, 80% to 90% seen once. The clonotype originates from an adult in good health. Specimen: peripheral blood, collected on day 0 of MenACWY control vaccination.

The chain's CDR3 is CASSSGGQVLTEAFF. The CDR3 bases are TGTGCCAGCAGTTCCGGGGGACAGGTACTCACTGAAGCTTTCTTT. The gene calls are TRBV6-2 or TRBV6-3 and TRBJ1-1, with TRBD1 matching over 8 bases. V was pared by 4 bases and J by 4 bases, with 8 bases of the junction left unmatched. Germline values: CDR1 MNHEY, CDR2 SVGEGT. CDR3 length: 15 residues.